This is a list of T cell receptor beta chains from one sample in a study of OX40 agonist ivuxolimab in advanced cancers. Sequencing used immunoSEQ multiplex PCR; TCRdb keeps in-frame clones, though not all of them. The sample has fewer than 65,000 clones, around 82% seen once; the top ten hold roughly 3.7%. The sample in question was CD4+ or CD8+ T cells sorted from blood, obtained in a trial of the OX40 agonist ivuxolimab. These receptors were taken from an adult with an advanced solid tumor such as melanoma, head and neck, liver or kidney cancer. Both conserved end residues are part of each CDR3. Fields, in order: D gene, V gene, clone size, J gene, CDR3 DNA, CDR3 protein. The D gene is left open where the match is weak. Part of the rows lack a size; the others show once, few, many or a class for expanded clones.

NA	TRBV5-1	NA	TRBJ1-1	TGCGCCAGCCAGTTTTCGGGCCCGAACACTGAAGCTTTCTTT	CASQFSGPNTEAFF
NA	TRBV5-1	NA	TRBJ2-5	TGCGCCAGCAGCTTGCAGCCGGGTGACGGGGGAGAGACCCAGTACTTC	CASSLQPGDGGETQYF
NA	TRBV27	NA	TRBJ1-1	TGTGCCAGCAGTTTTAGGTGGGACACTGAAGCTTTCTTT	CASSFRWDTEAFF
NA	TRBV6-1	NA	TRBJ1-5	TGTGCCAGCCGGATGGGTGATCAGCCCCAGCATTTT	CASRMGDQPQHF
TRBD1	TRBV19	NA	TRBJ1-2	TGTGCCAGTAGCCCGGGACAGGGGGCTGGAGGCTACACCTTC	CASSPGQGAGGYTF
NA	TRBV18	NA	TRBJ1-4	TGTGCCAGCTCACCAATCAGGGGTAGTGCAACTAATGAAAAACTGTTTTTT	CASSPIRGSATNEKLFF
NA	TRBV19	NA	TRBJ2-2	TGTGCCAGTAGTATTAAAGCTGGCGGTAACACCGGGGAGCTGTTTTTT	CASSIKAGGNTGELFF
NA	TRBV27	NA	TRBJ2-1	TGTGCCAGCTTAGCTTGGGGCGGGAATGGGGATGAGCAGTTCTTC	CASLAWGGNGDEQFF
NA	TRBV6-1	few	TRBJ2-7	TGTGCCAGCAAACGGGATGCAGGGGCCTACGGGCAGTACTTC	CASKRDAGAYGQYF
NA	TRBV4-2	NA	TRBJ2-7	TGTGCCAGCAGCCAACGGGGAACCTACGAGCAGTACTTC	CASSQRGTYEQYF
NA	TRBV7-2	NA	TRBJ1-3	TGTGCCAGCAGCTCACACGGGGCCTCTGGAAACACCATATATTTT	CASSSHGASGNTIYF
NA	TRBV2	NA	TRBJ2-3	TGTGCCAGCAAAAGTACAGTGAGCACAGATACGCAGTATTTT	CASKSTVSTDTQYF
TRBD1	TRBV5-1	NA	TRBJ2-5	TGCGCCAGCAGCTTAGGACAGGGTAAAGAGACCCAGTACTTC	CASSLGQGKETQYF
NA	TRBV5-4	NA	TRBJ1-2	TGTGCCAGCAGCTTGGGAGGACAGATTTATGGCTACACCTTC	CASSLGGQIYGYTF
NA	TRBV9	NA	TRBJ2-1	TGTGCCAGCAGCGTAGCCGGTGAGCAGTTCTTC	CASSVAGEQFF
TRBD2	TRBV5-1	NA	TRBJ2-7	TGCGCCAGCAGCCCCCGTGCGGGAGAATCCTACGAGCAGTACTTC	CASSPRAGESYEQYF
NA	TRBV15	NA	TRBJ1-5	TGTGCCACCAGCAGTAAGGGAAGGGGCAATCAGCCCCAGCATTTT	CATSSKGRGNQPQHF
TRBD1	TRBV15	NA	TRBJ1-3	TGTGCCACCAGCGTGGACAGGGTACACACCATATATTTT	CATSVDRVHTIYF
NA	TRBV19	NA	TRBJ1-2	TGTGCCAGTAGTATATCCGGGAACTCCCCTGTCTCCTATGGCTACACCTTC	CASSISGNSPVSYGYTF
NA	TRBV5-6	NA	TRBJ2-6	TGTGCCAGCAGCTTGTCGGGGGCCGGGGCCAACGTCCTGACTTTC	CASSLSGAGANVLTF
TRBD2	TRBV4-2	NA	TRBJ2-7	TGTGCCAGCAGCGTCGGGACTAGCGGCTACGAGCAGTACTTC	CASSVGTSGYEQYF
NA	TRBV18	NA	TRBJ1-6	TGTGCCAGCTCACCAAGACAGGCAACGGGCTCCTATAATTCACCCCTCCACTTT	CASSPRQATGSYNSPLHF
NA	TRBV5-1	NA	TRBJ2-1	TGCGCCAGCAGCTTGGAACGAGGACCCTTCCATGAGCAGTTCTTC	CASSLERGPFHEQFF
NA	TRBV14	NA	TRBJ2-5	TGTGCCAGCAGCCAAGTGACACTACAAGAGACCCAGTACTTC	CASSQVTLQETQYF
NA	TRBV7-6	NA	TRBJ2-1	TGTGCCAGCAGCTTATCGCACAGTAGGTACAATGAGCAGTTCTTC	CASSLSHSRYNEQFF
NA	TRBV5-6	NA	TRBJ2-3	TGTGCCAGCAGCTCATATAGACAGGGCACAGATACGCAGTATTTT	CASSSYRQGTDTQYF
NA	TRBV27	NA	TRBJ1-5	TGTGCCAGCAGTTCCGCGGGCGGTATTAGCAATCAGCCCCAGCATTTT	CASSSAGGISNQPQHF
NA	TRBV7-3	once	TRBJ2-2	TGTGCCAGCAGCTTACAACCACTCCCCGGGGAGCTGTTTTTT	CASSLQPLPGELFF
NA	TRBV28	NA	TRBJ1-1	TGTGCCAGCAGTCTACAGGGAATTAGGGAAGCTTTCTTT	CASSLQGIREAFF
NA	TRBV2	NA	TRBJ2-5	TGTGCCAGCAGTAGGCTAGAAGAGACCCAGTACTTC	CASSRLEETQYF
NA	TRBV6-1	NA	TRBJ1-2	TGTGCCAGCAGTCCACAGGAATATGGCTACACCTTC	CASSPQEYGYTF
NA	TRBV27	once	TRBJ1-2	TGTGCCAGCAGTTCATCGGGGGTAGTGGGTGGCTACACCTTC	CASSSSGVVGGYTF
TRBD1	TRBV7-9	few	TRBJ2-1	TGTGCCAGCAGCCCAGGGATGGCAGGGGGAGTCACCGAGCAGTTCTTC	CASSPGMAGGVTEQFF
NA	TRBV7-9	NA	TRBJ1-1	TGCGCCAGCAGCCCACAGCGAGACGGGACTGAAGCTTTCTTT	CASSPQRDGTEAFF
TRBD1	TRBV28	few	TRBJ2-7	TGTGCCAGCAGTGGACAGGGGGCTGGAGTGCGCGAGCAGTACTTC	CASSGQGAGVREQYF
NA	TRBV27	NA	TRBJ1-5	TGTGCCAGCAGCCCCTTCGCCGTTTATAGCAATCAGCCCCAGCATTTT	CASSPFAVYSNQPQHF
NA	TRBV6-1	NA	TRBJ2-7	TGTGCCAGCAGGGGTGGGGGAATCAACGAGCAGTACTTC	CASRGGGINEQYF
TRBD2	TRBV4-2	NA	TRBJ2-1	TGTGCCAGCAGCCAAGGATGGGGAGCGGGAGGCTACAATGAGCAGTTCTTC	CASSQGWGAGGYNEQFF
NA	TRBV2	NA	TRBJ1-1	TGTGCCAGCAGTTCACAGGGAGCTGAAGCTTTCTTT	CASSSQGAEAFF
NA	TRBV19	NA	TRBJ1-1	TGTGCCAGTAGTTACGGGACGAACACTGAAGCTTTCTTT	CASSYGTNTEAFF
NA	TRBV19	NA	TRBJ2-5	TGTGCCAGTAGTATCGGAGGAGCCTCCCAAGAGACCCAGTACTTC	CASSIGGASQETQYF
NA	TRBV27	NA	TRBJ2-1	TGTGCCAGCAGGGGACTGGGGGTTACGGACAATGAGCAGTTCTTC	CASRGLGVTDNEQFF
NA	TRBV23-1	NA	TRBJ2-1	TGCGCCAGCAGTCAATCGGAGACAGATTTGAGCTCCTACAATGAGCAGTTCTTC	CASSQSETDLSSYNEQFF
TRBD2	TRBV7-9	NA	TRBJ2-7	TGTGCCAGCAGCTTACGGGGGGGTGAAATCTACGAGCAGTACTTC	CASSLRGGEIYEQYF
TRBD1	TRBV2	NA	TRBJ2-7	TGTGCCAGCAGGGGACAGGGGAGCTCCTACGAGCAGTACTTC	CASRGQGSSYEQYF
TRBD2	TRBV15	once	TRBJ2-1	TGTGCCACCAGCAGAGGTCGACTAGCGGGGCAGAATGAGCAGTTCTTC	CATSRGRLAGQNEQFF
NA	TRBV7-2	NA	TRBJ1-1	TGTGCCAGCAGCTTAGTAGGACAGATGAACACTGAAGCTTTCTTT	CASSLVGQMNTEAFF
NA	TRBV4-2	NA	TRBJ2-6	TGTGCCAGCAGCCAAGTTCGTGCGGCTGGGGCCAACGTCCTGACTTTC	CASSQVRAAGANVLTF
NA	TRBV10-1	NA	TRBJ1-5	TGCGCCAGCAGTGAGTCAGGGAATCAGCCCCAGCATTTT	CASSESGNQPQHF
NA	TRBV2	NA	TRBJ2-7	TGTGCCAGCGGGGGAGGCAGCCGCTCGGGGTACGAGCAGTACTTC	CASGGGSRSGYEQYF
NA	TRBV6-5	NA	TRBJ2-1	TGTGCCAGCAGTTACCGGCGGGGCTACAATGAGCAGTTCTTC	CASSYRRGYNEQFF
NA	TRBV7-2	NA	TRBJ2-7	TGTGCCAGCAGCCTACCGGGCTACGAGCAGTACTTC	CASSLPGYEQYF
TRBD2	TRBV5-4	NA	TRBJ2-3	TGTGCCAGCAGCCCTTGGACTAGCGCAGATACGCAGTATTTT	CASSPWTSADTQYF
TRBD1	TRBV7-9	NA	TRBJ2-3	TGTGCCAGCAGCTTAGGGGGGACAGGGGTTCGCACAGATACGCAGTATTTT	CASSLGGTGVRTDTQYF
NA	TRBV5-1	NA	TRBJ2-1	TGCGCCAGCAGCTTGGCCAGGATCAATGAGCAGTTCTTC	CASSLARINEQFF
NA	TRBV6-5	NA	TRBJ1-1	TGTGCCAGCATCTCATCTTGGCGGTTCGAAGCTTTCTTT	CASISSWRFEAFF
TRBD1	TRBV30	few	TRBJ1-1	TGTGCCTGGAGTGGACAGGGAAGAACTGAAGCTTTCTTT	CAWSGQGRTEAFF
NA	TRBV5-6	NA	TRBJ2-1	TGTGCCAGCAGCTTCGCTCGGGAGCAGTTCTTC	CASSFAREQFF
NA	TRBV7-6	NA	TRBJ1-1	TGTGCCAGCAGCGGGGCGGAGAACATGAACACTGAAGCTTTCTTT	CASSGAENMNTEAFF
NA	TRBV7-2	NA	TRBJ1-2	TGTGCCAGCAGCCCCCCGGGGGCGAACTATGGCTACACCTTC	CASSPPGANYGYTF